This TCR beta chain was recorded in a study of T cell responses to AZD1222 COVID-19 vaccine. Study observations and caveats: After the peak T cell response, and only then, were repertoires sampled.

As regards this clone: Its antigen is unknown.

The germline CDR1 and CDR2 sequences are MDHEN and SYDVKM. This CDR3 is built from 15 residues. V trimming: 8 bases; J trimming: 6 bases; junction bases outside the gene matches: 10. Using immunoSEQ multiplex PCR, the repertoire was profiled, and TCRdb retains in-frame clones only, with some absent. This sample has some 130,000 clones, with approximately 91% found just once. This chain joins TRBV28 and TRBJ2-3; TRBD2 matches 11 bases. This receptor was identified in an adult who received the AZD1222 COVID-19 vaccine. This material consisted of peripheral blood, taken 28 days after the second AZD1222 dose. For the CDR3, the DNA is TGTGCCAGCGGGGTTAGCGGGAGGGCGGGGGATACGCAGTATTTT. Translation gives CASGVSGRAGDTQYF.